The T cell receptor beta chain under discussion was sequenced for a study of human T cells and chemical hapten exposure. In the study's own analysis: TCR counts had a median of about 92,000 per sample and spanned 23,224 to 690,600. TCRdb passed the RACE reads through MiXCR, listing each CDR3 protein once. TCRdb's processing, not the authors' own work, is the source of the V and J calls. The table records about 40,000 distinct CDR3 sequences, over 3% of them present only once. Study-wide points: Expanded TCRs produced significantly more large CDR3 similarity clusters than controls did.

The V gene end was trimmed by 0 bases and the J gene end by 5 bases; junction bases not matched to a gene: 6. The CDR3 totals 15 residues. Germline loops: CDR1 SGDLS, CDR2 YYNGEE. Specified time point: patch test 2, 6 weeks after DPC sensitization. Indicated treatment: therapeutic diphenylcyclopropenone sensitization with weekly scalp DPC. Blood draws came first, before each patch test. Sample donors consisted of patients with alopecia, aged 18 to 70 years, who were suitable for DPC. Many counts were recorded for this clonotype. The target antigen is unknown. The chain links TRBV9 to TRBJ2-7; 9 bases match TRBD2. The clonotype was recovered from a man between 35 and 55 years old with alopecia areata. Some clones in this sample may be carry-over from other donors' samples. The sample consisted of whole blood, taken in connection with sensitization to the hapten diphenylcyclopropenone (DPC). The CDR3 loop reads CASSVGLAGSHEQYF. DNA for the CDR3: TGTGCCAGCAGCGTAGGCCTAGCGGGATCCCACGAGCAGTACTTC.